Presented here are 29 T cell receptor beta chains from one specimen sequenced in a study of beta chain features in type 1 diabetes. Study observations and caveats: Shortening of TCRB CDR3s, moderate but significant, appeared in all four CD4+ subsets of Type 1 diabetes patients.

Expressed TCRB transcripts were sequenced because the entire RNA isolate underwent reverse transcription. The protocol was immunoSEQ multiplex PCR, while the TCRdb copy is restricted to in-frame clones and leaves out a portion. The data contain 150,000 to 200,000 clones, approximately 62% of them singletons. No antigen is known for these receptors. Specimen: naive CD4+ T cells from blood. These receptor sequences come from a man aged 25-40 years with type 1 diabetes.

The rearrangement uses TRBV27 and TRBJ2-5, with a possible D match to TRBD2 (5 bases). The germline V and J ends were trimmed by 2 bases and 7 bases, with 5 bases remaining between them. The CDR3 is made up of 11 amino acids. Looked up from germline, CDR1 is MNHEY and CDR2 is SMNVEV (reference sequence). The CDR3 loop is CASSLGGTQYF. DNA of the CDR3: TGTGCCAGCAGTTTAGGAGGGACCCAGTACTTC.

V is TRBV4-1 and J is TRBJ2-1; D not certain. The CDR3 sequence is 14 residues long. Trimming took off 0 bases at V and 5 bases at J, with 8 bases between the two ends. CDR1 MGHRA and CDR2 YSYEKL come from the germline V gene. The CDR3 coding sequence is TGCGCCAGCAGCCAAGATTGGGGTAACAATGAGCAGTTCTTC. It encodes CASSQDWGNNEQFF.

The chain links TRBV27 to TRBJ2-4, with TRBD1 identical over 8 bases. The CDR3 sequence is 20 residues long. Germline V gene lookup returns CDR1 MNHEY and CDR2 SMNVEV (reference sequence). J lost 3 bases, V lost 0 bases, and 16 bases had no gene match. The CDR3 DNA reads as TGTGCCAGCAGTTTATCCTTCACACGGACAGGGCGATCGGGCAAAAACATTCAGTACTTC. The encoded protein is CASSLSFTRTGRSGKNIQYF.

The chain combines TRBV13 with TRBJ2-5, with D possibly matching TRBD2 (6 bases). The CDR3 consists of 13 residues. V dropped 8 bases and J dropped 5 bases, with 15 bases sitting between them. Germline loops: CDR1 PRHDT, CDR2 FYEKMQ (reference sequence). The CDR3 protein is CASSRFSGETQYF. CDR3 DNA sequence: TGTGCCAGCTCCCGGTTTAGCGGTGAGACCCAGTACTTC.

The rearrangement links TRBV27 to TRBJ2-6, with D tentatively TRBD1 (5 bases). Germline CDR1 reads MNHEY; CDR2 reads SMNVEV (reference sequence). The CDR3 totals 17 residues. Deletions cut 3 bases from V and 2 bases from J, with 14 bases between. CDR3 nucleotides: TGTGCCAGCAGTTTTCGCCAGGGTCACGCTGGGGCCAACGTCCTGACTTTC. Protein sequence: CASSFRQGHAGANVLTF.

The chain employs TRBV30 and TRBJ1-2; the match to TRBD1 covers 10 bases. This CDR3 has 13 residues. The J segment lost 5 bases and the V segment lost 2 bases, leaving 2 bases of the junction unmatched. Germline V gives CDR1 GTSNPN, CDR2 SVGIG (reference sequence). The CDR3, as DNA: TGTGCCTGGAGTCCGGGACAGGGGTATGGCTACACCTTC. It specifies CAWSPGQGYGYTF. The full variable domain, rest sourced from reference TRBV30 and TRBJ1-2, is SQTIHQWPATLVQPVGSPLSLECTVEGTSNPNLYWYRQAAGRGLQLLFYSVGIGQISSEVPQNLSASRPQDRQFILSSKKLLLSDSGFYLCAWSPGQGYGYTFGSGTRLTVV.

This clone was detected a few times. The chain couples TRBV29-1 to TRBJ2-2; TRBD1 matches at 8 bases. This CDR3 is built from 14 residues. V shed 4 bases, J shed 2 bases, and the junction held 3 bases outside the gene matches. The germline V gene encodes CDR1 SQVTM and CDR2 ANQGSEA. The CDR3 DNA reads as TGCAGCGTTGCGGGACAGGTTAACACCGGGGAGCTGTTTTTT. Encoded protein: CSVAGQVNTGELFF.

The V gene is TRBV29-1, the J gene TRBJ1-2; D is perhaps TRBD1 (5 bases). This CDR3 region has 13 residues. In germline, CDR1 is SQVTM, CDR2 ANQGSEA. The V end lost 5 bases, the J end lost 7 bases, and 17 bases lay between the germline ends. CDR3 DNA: TGCAGCGTTTCCCCGGGAGGGGAGGTTGGCTACACCTTC. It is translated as CSVSPGGEVGYTF. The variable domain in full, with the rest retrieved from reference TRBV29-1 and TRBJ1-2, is SAVISQKPSRDICQRGTSLTIQCQVDSQVTMMFWYRQQPGQSLTLIATANQGSEATYESGFVIDKFPISRPNLTFSTLTVSNMSPEDSSIYLCSVSPGGEVGYTFGSGTRLTVV.

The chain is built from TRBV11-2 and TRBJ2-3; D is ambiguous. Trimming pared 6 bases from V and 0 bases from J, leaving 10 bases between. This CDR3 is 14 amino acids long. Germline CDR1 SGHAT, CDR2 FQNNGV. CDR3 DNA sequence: TGTGCCAGCAGTCTACGATCTAGCACAGATACGCAGTATTTT. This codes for CASSLRSSTDTQYF.

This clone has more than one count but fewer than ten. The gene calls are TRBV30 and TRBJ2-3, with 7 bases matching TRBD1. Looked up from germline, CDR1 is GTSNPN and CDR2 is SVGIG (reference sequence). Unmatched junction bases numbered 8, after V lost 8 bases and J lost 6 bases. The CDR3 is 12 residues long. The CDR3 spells CAGATGADTQYF. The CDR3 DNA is TGTGCCGGGGCAACAGGGGCGGATACGCAGTATTTT.

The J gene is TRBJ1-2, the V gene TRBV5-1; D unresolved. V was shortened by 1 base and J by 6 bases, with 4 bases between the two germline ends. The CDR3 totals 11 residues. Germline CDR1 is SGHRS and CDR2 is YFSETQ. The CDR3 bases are TGCGCCAGCAGCTTGAGCGATGGCTACACCTTC. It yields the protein CASSLSDGYTF.

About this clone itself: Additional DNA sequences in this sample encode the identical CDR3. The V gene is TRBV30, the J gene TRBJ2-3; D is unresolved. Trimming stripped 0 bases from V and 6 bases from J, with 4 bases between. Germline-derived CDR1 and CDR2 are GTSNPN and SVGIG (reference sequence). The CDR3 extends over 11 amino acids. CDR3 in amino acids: CAWSVGDTQYF. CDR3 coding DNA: TGTGCCTGGAGTGTGGGGGATACGCAGTATTTT. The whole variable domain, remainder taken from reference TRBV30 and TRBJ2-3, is SQTIHQWPATLVQPVGSPLSLECTVEGTSNPNLYWYRQAAGRGLQLLFYSVGIGQISSEVPQNLSASRPQDRQFILSSKKLLLSDSGFYLCAWSVGDTQYFGPGTRLTVL.

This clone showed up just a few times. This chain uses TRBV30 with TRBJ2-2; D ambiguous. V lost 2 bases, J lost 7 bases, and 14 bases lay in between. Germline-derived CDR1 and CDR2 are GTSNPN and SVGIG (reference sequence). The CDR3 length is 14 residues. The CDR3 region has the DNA TGTGCCTGGAGTCTAGAACATCCCAGCGGGGAGCTGTTTTTT. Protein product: CAWSLEHPSGELFF.

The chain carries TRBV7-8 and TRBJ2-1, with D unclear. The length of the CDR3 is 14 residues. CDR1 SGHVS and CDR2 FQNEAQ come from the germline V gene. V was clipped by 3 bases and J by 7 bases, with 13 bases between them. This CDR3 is CASSFIRLWNEQFF. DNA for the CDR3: TGTGCCAGCAGCTTCATCCGGTTGTGGAATGAGCAGTTCTTC.

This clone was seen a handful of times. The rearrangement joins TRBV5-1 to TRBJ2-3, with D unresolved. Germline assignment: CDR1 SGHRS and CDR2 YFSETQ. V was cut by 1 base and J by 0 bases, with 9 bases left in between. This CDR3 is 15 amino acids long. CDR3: CASSLMFGSTDTQYF. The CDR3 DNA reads TGCGCCAGCAGCTTGATGTTCGGTAGCACAGATACGCAGTATTTT.

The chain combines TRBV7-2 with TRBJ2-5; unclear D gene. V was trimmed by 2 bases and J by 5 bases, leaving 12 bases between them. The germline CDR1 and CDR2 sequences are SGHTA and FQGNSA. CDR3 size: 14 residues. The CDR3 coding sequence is TGTGCCAGCAGCTTATCTAAGGGCCGGGAGACCCAGTACTTC. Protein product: CASSLSKGRETQYF. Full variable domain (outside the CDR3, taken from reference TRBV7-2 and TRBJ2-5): GAGVSQSPSNKVTEKGKDVELRCDPISGHTALYWYRQSLGQGLEFLIYFQGNSAPDKSGLPSDRFSAERTGGSVSTLTIQRTQQEDSAVYLCASSLSKGRETQYFGPGTRLLVL.

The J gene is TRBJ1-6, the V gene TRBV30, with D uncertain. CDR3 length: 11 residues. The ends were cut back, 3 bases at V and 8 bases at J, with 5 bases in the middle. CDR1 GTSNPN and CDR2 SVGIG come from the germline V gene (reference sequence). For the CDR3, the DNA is TGTGCCTGGAGGGGTGATTCACCCCTCCACTTT. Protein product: CAWRGDSPLHF.

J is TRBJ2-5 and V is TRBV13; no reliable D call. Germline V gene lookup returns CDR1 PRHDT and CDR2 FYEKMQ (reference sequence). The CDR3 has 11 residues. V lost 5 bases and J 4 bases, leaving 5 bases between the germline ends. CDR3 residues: CASSPRETQYF. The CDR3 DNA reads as TGTGCCAGCAGCCCCCGAGAGACCCAGTACTTC.

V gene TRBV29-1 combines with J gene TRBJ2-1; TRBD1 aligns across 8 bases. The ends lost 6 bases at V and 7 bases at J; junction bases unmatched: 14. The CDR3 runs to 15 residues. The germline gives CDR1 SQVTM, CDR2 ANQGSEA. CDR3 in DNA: TGCAGCGTAACAGGCCAGGGGGCGACCAATAATGAGCAGTTCTTC. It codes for CSVTGQGATNNEQFF.

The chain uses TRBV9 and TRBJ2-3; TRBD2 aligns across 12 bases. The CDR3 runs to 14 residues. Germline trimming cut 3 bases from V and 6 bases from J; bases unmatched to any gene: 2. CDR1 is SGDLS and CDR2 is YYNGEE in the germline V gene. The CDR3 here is CASSGTSGVDTQYF. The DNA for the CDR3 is TGTGCCAGCAGCGGGACTAGCGGGGTTGATACGCAGTATTTT.

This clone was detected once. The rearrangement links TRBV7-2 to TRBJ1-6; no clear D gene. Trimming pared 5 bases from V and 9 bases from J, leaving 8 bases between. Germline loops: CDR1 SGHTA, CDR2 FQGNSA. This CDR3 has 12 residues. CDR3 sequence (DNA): TGTGCCAGCAGCCGCCCGGGTTCACCCCTCCACTTT. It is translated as CASSRPGSPLHF.

Written as DNA, the CDR3 is TGCAGCGCTTCTGGACAGGGGGCTGAAGCTTTCTTT. It translates to CSASGQGAEAFF. The chain has TRBV29-1 and TRBJ1-1; TRBD1 matches 10 bases. The trim removed 7 bases at V and 6 bases at J, leaving 5 bases unmatched. CDR3 length: 12 amino acids. From germline, CDR1 is SQVTM and CDR2 ANQGSEA.

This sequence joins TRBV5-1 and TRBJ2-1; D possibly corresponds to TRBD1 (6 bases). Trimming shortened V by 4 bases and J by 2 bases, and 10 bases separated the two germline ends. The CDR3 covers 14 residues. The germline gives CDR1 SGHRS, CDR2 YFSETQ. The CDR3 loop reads CASSTGTTYNEQFF. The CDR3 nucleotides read TGCGCCAGCAGCACAGGGACAACCTACAATGAGCAGTTCTTC.

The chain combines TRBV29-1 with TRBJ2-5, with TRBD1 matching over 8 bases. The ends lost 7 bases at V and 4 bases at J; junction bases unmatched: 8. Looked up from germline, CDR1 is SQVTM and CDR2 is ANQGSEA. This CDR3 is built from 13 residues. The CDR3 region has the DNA TGCAGCGCCCCAGACAGGGGTGGAGAGACCCAGTACTTC. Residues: CSAPDRGGETQYF. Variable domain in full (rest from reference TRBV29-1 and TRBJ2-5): SAVISQKPSRDICQRGTSLTIQCQVDSQVTMMFWYRQQPGQSLTLIATANQGSEATYESGFVIDKFPISRPNLTFSTLTVSNMSPEDSSIYLCSAPDRGGETQYFGPGTRLLVL.

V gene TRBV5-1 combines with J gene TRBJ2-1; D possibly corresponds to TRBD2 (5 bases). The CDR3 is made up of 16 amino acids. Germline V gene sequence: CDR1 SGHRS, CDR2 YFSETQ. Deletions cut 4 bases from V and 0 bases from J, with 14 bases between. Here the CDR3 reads CASSLTGESSYNEQFF. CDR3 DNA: TGCGCCAGCAGCCTGACCGGGGAGAGCTCCTACAATGAGCAGTTCTTC.

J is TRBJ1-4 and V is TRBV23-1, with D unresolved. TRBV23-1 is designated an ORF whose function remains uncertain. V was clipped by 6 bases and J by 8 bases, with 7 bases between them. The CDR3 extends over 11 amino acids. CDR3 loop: CASSPREKLFF. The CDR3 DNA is TGCGCCAGCAGCCCCCGGGAAAAACTGTTTTTT.

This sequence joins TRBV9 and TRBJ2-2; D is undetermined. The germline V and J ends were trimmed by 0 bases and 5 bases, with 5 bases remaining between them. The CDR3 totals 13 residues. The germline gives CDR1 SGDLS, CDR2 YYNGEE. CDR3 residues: CASSVVETGELFF. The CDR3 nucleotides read TGTGCCAGCAGCGTAGTGGAGACCGGGGAGCTGTTTTTT.

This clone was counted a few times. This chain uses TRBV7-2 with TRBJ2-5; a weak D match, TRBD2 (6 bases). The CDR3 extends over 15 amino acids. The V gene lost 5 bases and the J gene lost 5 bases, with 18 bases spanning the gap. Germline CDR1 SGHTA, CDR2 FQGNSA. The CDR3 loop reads CASSPRPGGAETQYF. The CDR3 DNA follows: TGTGCCAGCAGCCCCCGCCCCGGGGGTGCGGAGACCCAGTACTTC.

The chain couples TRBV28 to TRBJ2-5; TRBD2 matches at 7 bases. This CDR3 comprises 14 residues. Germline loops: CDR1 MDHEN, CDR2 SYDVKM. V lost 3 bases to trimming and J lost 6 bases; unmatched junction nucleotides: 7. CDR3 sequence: CASSFLAGVQTQYF. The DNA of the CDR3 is TGTGCCAGCAGTTTCCTCGCGGGGGTTCAGACCCAGTACTTC.